The 28 T cell receptor beta chains reported below all come from one sample, sequenced in a study of T cells after yellow fever vaccination. TCRdb re-derived calls from the 5' RACE reads in MiXCR, one entry per CDR3 protein. The repertoire holds 150,000 to 200,000 distinct CDR3 sequences, with around 7% as singletons. The sequencing used CD4+ T cells sorted from PBMCs, collected more than 4 days after the first yellow fever vaccination. The receptors were gathered from a man aged 18 to 29 who received the YFV17D yellow fever vaccine.

There are many counts of this clonotype. The chain links TRBV7-8 to TRBJ2-7; perhaps TRBD1 as D (6 bases). Germline V gene sequence: CDR1 SGHVS, CDR2 FQNEAQ. The CDR3 is made up of 14 amino acids. V was trimmed by 6 bases and J by 0 bases, leaving 12 bases between them. CDR3 protein: CASRPDRHSYEQYV. DNA for the CDR3: TGTGCCAGCAGGCCCGACAGGCACTCCTACGAGCAGTACGTC.

This clonotype was recorded at least ten times. The chain combines TRBV6-5 with TRBJ2-5; 7 nucleotides match TRBD2. Germline V gene sequence: CDR1 MNHEY, CDR2 SVGAGI. The CDR3 is 14 amino acids. V trimming: 2 bases; J trimming: 4 bases; junction bases outside the gene matches: 4. CDR3 coding DNA: TGTGCCAGCAGTTACGGCACTAGCGCAGAGACCCAGTACTTC. Its protein is CASSYGTSAETQYF.

This clonotype was counted many times. The chain joins TRBV30 to TRBJ2-3; TRBD1 matches at 8 bases. The V and J ends lost 7 bases and 5 bases, in that order; junction bases with no gene match: 8. The CDR3 has 13 amino acids. The germline gives CDR1 GTSNPN, CDR2 SVGIG (reference sequence). CDR3 protein: CASGQGWGDTQYF. The CDR3 DNA reads TGTGCCTCTGGACAGGGATGGGGAGATACGCAGTATTTT.

This clonotype was detected many times. The chain joins TRBV5-1 to TRBJ2-5; D ambiguous. V was pared by 0 bases and J by 2 bases, with 8 bases between. There are 14 residues in the CDR3. CDR1 is SGHRS and CDR2 is YFSETQ in the germline V gene. CDR3 region: CASSLGPTQETQYF. In DNA form, the CDR3 reads TGCGCCAGCAGCTTGGGGCCGACGCAAGAGACCCAGTACTTC.

The chain recombines TRBV1 with TRBJ2-3; the table's D gene call, TRBD2, was not cross checked with the DNA. TRBV1 is reported as a pseudogene. The CDR3 runs to 15 residues. CDR3 sequence reads: CTSSRTGKSTDTQYF. In DNA form, the CDR3 reads TGCACCAGCAGCCGGACTGGCAAGAGCACAGATACGCAGTATTTT.

This clonotype was recorded many times. The chain joins TRBV10-3 to TRBJ2-3, with D perhaps TRBD2 (6 bases). Germline CDR1 reads ENHRY; CDR2 reads SYGVKD. The CDR3 covers 15 residues. Trimming stripped 4 bases from V and 2 bases from J, with 13 bases between. CDR3 bases: TGTGCCATCAGTGGTGGGACTTCTCACACAGATACGCAGTATTTT. It specifies CAISGGTSHTDTQYF.

This chain links TRBV3-1 with TRBJ2-3; D is uncertain. With 1 base removed from V and 5 bases from J, the gap between germline ends came to 4 bases. Germline CDR1 and CDR2: LGHDT and YNNKEL (reference sequence). The CDR3 loop spans 12 amino acids. The CDR3 reads CASSQVLDTQYF. In DNA form, the CDR3 reads TGTGCCAGCAGCCAAGTATTAGATACGCAGTATTTT.

This clonotype was recorded a few times. The genes are TRBV28 and TRBJ1-4; a possible D gene is TRBD1 (5 bases). V lost 6 bases and J lost 2, with 16 bases in between. There are 16 residues in the CDR3. Germline lookup yields CDR1 MDHEN and CDR2 SYDVKM. CDR3 amino acids: CASRRGRSRTNEKLFF. The CDR3 coding sequence is TGTGCCAGCAGGAGGGGACGCTCGCGGACTAATGAAAAACTGTTTTTT.

This clonotype was observed a few times. The chain couples TRBV10-3 to TRBJ2-2; D perhaps matches TRBD2 (7 bases). This CDR3 spans 16 amino acids. Germline loops: CDR1 ENHRY, CDR2 SYGVKD. V was clipped by 10 bases and J by 1 base, with 19 bases between them. In DNA, the CDR3 is TGTGCCACCCAGCGGGGCCGGGACAAGAACACCGGGGAGCTGTTTTTT. Translation gives CATQRGRDKNTGELFF.

This clonotype appeared many times. This sequence joins TRBV12-3 or TRBV12-4 and TRBJ1-3; unclear D gene. The CDR3 extends over 11 amino acids. Trimming shortened V by 11 bases and J by 4 bases, and 9 bases separated the two germline ends. The CDR3 loop is CARQVGNTIYF. CDR3 nucleotide sequence: TGTGCCCGCCAGGTCGGAAACACCATATATTTT.

The rearrangement links TRBV19 to TRBJ2-7; no reliable D call. Germline CDR1 LNHDA, CDR2 SQIVND (reference sequence). V gave up 3 bases and J gave up 4 bases, with 10 bases separating them. The CDR3 has 13 amino acids. The CDR3 reads CASSIQRSYEQYF. The CDR3 coding sequence is TGTGCCAGTAGTATCCAAAGGTCGTACGAGCAGTACTTC.

To note about this clonotype: With a much larger clone just one base away, this may be a read error. The V and J genes are TRBV5-1 and TRBJ2-3; TRBD2 matches at 7 bases. CDR1 SGHRS and CDR2 YFSETQ come from the germline V gene. The CDR3 extends over 14 amino acids. V dropped 3 bases and J dropped 2; count of bases not matched to a gene: 3. CDR3 in amino acids: CASSWDYVTDTQYF. The CDR3 nucleotides are TGCGCCAGCAGCTGGGACTACGTCACAGATACGCAGTATTTT. The entire variable domain, with the rest obtained from reference TRBV5-1 and TRBJ2-3, is as follows: KAGVTQTPRYLIKTRGQQVTLSCSPISGHRSVSWYQQTPGQGLQFLFEYFSETQRNKGNFPGRFSGRQFSNSRSEMNVSTLELGDSALYLCASSWDYVTDTQYFGPGTRLTVL.

J is TRBJ2-3 and V is TRBV2; no reliable D call. V was cut by 1 base and J by 4 bases, with 12 bases left in between. The CDR3 extends over 15 amino acids. Germline loops: CDR1 SNHLY, CDR2 FYNNEI. Written as DNA, the CDR3 is TGTGCCAGCAGTGAAGGAGCACTCGTCCCAGATACGCAGTATTTT. This encodes CASSEGALVPDTQYF. The full variable domain, rest sourced from reference TRBV2 and TRBJ2-3, is EPEVTQTPSHQVTQMGQEVILRCVPISNHLYFYWYRQILGQKVEFLVSFYNNEISEKSEIFDDQFSVERPDGSNFTLKIRSTKLEDSAMYFCASSEGALVPDTQYFGPGTRLTVL.

At least ten counts were recorded for this clonotype. V usage is TRBV9 and J usage is TRBJ2-1, with a weak D call TRBD2 (5 bases). In germline, CDR1 is SGDLS, CDR2 YYNGEE. The V and J ends lost 4 bases and 3 bases respectively, with 14 bases between them. The length of the CDR3 is 15 residues. The CDR3 protein is CASSLAIDVYNEQFF. CDR3 DNA: TGTGCCAGCAGCCTAGCTATTGATGTCTACAATGAGCAGTTCTTC.

The table lists this clonotype with a few counts. The rearrangement uses TRBV29-1 and TRBJ1-5; D is unresolved. CDR3 length: 12 amino acids. Trimming removed 2 bases at V and 4 bases at J, with 6 bases between. Germline loops: CDR1 SQVTM, CDR2 ANQGSEA. CDR3 residues: CSVELGNQPQHF. CDR3 DNA sequence: TGCAGCGTTGAACTAGGGAATCAGCCCCAGCATTTT.

In its sample, this clonotype was seen many times. The rearrangement links TRBV11-2 to TRBJ1-1; tentatively, D is TRBD1 (5 bases). The V gene lost 2 bases and the J gene lost 3 bases, with 7 bases spanning the gap. The CDR3 totals 13 residues. Per germline, CDR1 SGHAT and CDR2 FQNNGV. This CDR3 reads CASSLTRDTEAFF. The CDR3 nucleotides are TGTGCCAGCAGCTTAACCAGGGACACTGAAGCTTTCTTT.

This clonotype was found many times. The chain carries TRBV7-9 and TRBJ1-2; D may be TRBD1 (6 bases). Germline CDR1 and CDR2: SEHNR and FQNEAQ (reference sequence). V was shortened by 7 bases and J by 2 bases, with 17 bases between the two germline ends. The CDR3 runs 15 residues. CDR3 coding DNA: TGTGCCAGCACCAAATCCGAGGGACAAAACTATGGCTACACCTTC. As protein: CASTKSEGQNYGYTF.

This clonotype has more than one count but fewer than ten. J is TRBJ2-2 and V is TRBV12-3 or TRBV12-4; the match to TRBD1 covers 9 bases. The J segment lost 3 bases and the V segment lost 3 bases, leaving 2 bases of the junction unmatched. The CDR3 extends over 15 amino acids. The CDR3 coding sequence is TGTGCCAGCAGTTTTCGACAGGGGGACACCGGGGAGCTGTTTTTT. It translates to CASSFRQGDTGELFF.

This clonotype was counted ten times or more. The V gene is TRBV12-3 or TRBV12-4, the J gene TRBJ2-5; the D is unclear. The CDR3 covers 13 residues. V was shortened by 6 bases and J by 5 bases, with 13 bases between the two germline ends. The CDR3 coding sequence is TGTGCCAGCAGGACATCTGACCGTGAGACCCAGTACTTC. Its translation: CASRTSDRETQYF.

This clonotype was seen more than once but under ten times. The genes are TRBV7-2 and TRBJ1-6; D is undetermined. Germline CDR1 SGHTA, CDR2 FQGNSA. With 6 bases removed from V and 0 bases from J, the gap between germline ends came to 12 bases. The CDR3 is 16 amino acids. The CDR3 here is CASSSSWSSYNSPLHF. CDR3 DNA sequence: TGTGCCAGCAGTTCTTCCTGGAGCTCCTATAATTCACCCCTCCACTTT.

This clonotype was detected ten times or more. V usage is TRBV18 and J usage is TRBJ2-7, with D uncertain. Germline V gene lookup returns CDR1 KGHSH and CDR2 LQKENI. CDR3 length: 13 residues. Between the trimmed V and J ends, which lost 1 base and 1 base, there was a span of 5 bases. Here the CDR3 reads CASSPQESYEQYV. Here the CDR3 DNA reads TGTGCCAGCTCACCACAGGAATCCTACGAGCAGTACGTC.

This clonotype appeared a few times. This sequence joins TRBV10-3 and TRBJ2-2; 9 nucleotides agree with TRBD2. After removal of 4 bases from V and 6 bases from J, the junction contained 6 bases not matched to a gene. Germline assignment: CDR1 ENHRY and CDR2 SYGVKD. This CDR3 is 15 amino acids long. In DNA, the CDR3 is TGTGCCATCAGTGTAAGGGCTAGCGGGGCCGGGGAGCTGTTTTTT. Its translation: CAISVRASGAGELFF.

This clonotype was counted at least ten times. V is TRBV12-3 or TRBV12-4 and J is TRBJ2-3; D is unclear. This CDR3 has 13 residues. The V end lost 0 bases, the J end lost 2 bases, and 3 bases lay between the germline ends. DNA of the CDR3: TGTGCCAGCAGTTTAGCGGCCACAGATACGCAGTATTTT. It is translated as CASSLAATDTQYF.

The V gene is TRBV5-1, the J gene TRBJ2-3, with a weak D call TRBD1 (6 bases). Germline V gene lookup returns CDR1 SGHRS and CDR2 YFSETQ. V lost 2 bases, J lost 3 bases, and 19 bases lay in between. This CDR3 has 17 residues. This chain's CDR3 is CASSLGSTGAGTDTQYF. CDR3 sequence (DNA): TGCGCCAGCAGCTTAGGGTCGACAGGAGCTGGGACAGATACGCAGTATTTT.

This clonotype was detected only a few times. The chain links TRBV7-2 to TRBJ1-3; a possible D gene is TRBD1 (5 bases). This CDR3 spans 14 amino acids. Trimming took 2 bases from V and 7 from J, leaving 12 bases between them. Germline CDR1 is SGHTA and CDR2 is FQGNSA. DNA for the CDR3: TGTGCCAGCAGCTTACAGGGCTTTAGGAACACCATATATTTT. Amino acids: CASSLQGFRNTIYF. Combining the CDR3 with reference TRBV7-2 and TRBJ1-3 gives the whole variable domain GAGVSQSPSNKVTEKGKDVELRCDPISGHTALYWYRQSLGQGLEFLIYFQGNSAPDKSGLPSDRFSAERTGGSVSTLTIQRTQQEDSAVYLCASSLQGFRNTIYFGEGSWLTVV.

This chain uses TRBV19 with TRBJ1-1, with D possibly TRBD1 on 5 matching bases. Germline-derived CDR1 and CDR2 are LNHDA and SQIVND (reference sequence). Trimming removed 3 bases from V and 0 bases from J, with 11 bases in between. The CDR3 has 15 amino acids. The CDR3 region is CASSMTGAMNTEAFF. CDR3 nucleotides: TGTGCCAGTAGTATGACCGGGGCCATGAACACTGAAGCTTTCTTT.

This clonotype was seen many times. This chain links TRBV20-1 with TRBJ2-5; TRBD1 matches at 7 bases. Germline V gives CDR1 DFQATT, CDR2 SNEGSKA (reference sequence). The CDR3 length is 12 residues. V lost 5 bases, J lost 2 bases, and 2 bases stayed unmatched. CDR3 nucleotides: TGCAGTGCTGGGACAGATCAAGAGACCCAGTACTTC. Its protein product is CSAGTDQETQYF.

This clonotype came up many times. The V gene is TRBV25-1, the J gene TRBJ2-2; the match to TRBD1 covers 9 bases. This CDR3 spans 18 amino acids. Germline V gene lookup returns CDR1 MGHDK and CDR2 SYGVNS. V shed 1 base, J shed 0 bases, and the junction held 6 bases outside the gene matches. The CDR3 sequence: CASSESPGQGTNTGELFF. As DNA, the CDR3 is TGTGCCAGCAGTGAATCCCCCGGACAGGGGACGAACACCGGGGAGCTGTTTTTT.